This is a list of T cell receptor beta chains from one sample in a study of shared clonotypes between healthy human individuals. Sequencing used immunoSEQ multiplex PCR; TCRdb keeps in-frame clones, though not all of them. The sample lists about 700,000 clones, around 90% occurring once. Sequences were obtained from naive CD8+ T cells sorted from blood. These receptors were collected from a man aged 25-45 years in good health. CDR3s include the opening cysteine and the closing phenylalanine or tryptophan. The D gene is left open where the match is weak. The listing skips clone size in some rows; elsewhere it reads once, few, many or a size class.

>.|TRBJ2-2|TRBD2|TRBV7-2
TGTGCCAGCAGCTTAAATTCTATCAGGGGACTAGCGGGAGCGGGGGAGCTGTTTTTT
CASSLNSIRGLAGAGELFF
>.|TRBJ2-7|.|TRBV19
TGTGCCAGTAGACGGGAAGCTACCTACGAGCAGTACTTC
CASRREATYEQYF
>.|TRBJ2-1|TRBD2|TRBV6-4
TGTGCCAGCAGTGCACTAGCGGGAGCCAACAATGAGCAGTTCTTC
CASSALAGANNEQFF
>once|TRBJ2-7|.|TRBV11-2
TGTGCCAGCAGCTTAGAAGGTTCCCTCGGACTCTACGAGCAGTACTTC
CASSLEGSLGLYEQYF
>.|TRBJ2-3|.|TRBV5-1
.
CASILGTFGTDTQYF
>once|TRBJ2-7|TRBD2|TRBV29-1
TGCAGCGTTGGGGAGGGAGCCTACGAGCAGTACTTC
CSVGEGAYEQYF
>.|TRBJ2-1|.|TRBV20-1
TGCAGTGCAGAGGACGGCAATGAGCAGTTCTTC
CSAEDGNEQFF
>.|TRBJ2-1|TRBD2|TRBV29-1
TGCAGCGTCGACTGGACTAGCGGGAGCTTCTTGGTCTCCTACAATGAGCAGTTCTTC
CSVDWTSGSFLVSYNEQFF
>once|TRBJ2-5|.|TRBV2
TGTGCCAGCAATCTAGCCCAAGAGACCCAGTACTTC
CASNLAQETQYF
>.|TRBJ1-2|TRBD1|TRBV29-1
TGCAGCGTCCTAGAAGGCACAGGGGTGGAATATGGCTACACCTTC
CSVLEGTGVEYGYTF
>.|TRBJ2-3|.|TRBV7-2
TGTGCCAGCAGCGATATAGCGGTCACAGATACGCAGTATTTT
CASSDIAVTDTQYF
>.|TRBJ1-2|.|TRBV2
TGTGCCAGCAGTGAATATGGCCACACCTTC
CASSEYGHTF
>.|TRBJ2-1|.|TRBV27
TGTGCCAGCAACGAAGCGCTAGGCGGCTACAATGAGCAGTTCTTC
CASNEALGGYNEQFF
>once|TRBJ2-7|.|TRBV10-2
TGCGCCAGCAGTGAGCCGAGCCCCGAGCAGTACTTC
CASSEPSPEQYF
>.|TRBJ2-7|TRBD1|TRBV6-5
TGTGCCAGCAGTAGGACAGGGGCCTACGAGCAGTACTTC
CASSRTGAYEQYF
>.|TRBJ2-3|.|TRBV30
TGTGCCTGGAGCACAGTTTCCCACACAGATACGCAGTATTTT
CAWSTVSHTDTQYF
>.|TRBJ2-1|.|TRBV7-9
TGTGCCAGCAGCTTAGAGGGATCCTACAATGAGCAGTTCTTC
CASSLEGSYNEQFF
>.|TRBJ2-3|TRBD2|TRBV7-8
TGTGCCAGCAGCTCCCTAAGGACTAGCGACGCAGATACGCAGTATTTT
CASSSLRTSDADTQYF
>.|TRBJ1-3|.|TRBV7-9
TGTGCCAGTACCCCCAGCAGGGAGCCAGGAAACACCATATATTTT
CASTPSREPGNTIYF
>.|TRBJ2-1|.|TRBV25-1
TGTGCCAGCAGTGATTTACGGGACACCCCAATAGACAATGAGCAGTTCTTC
CASSDLRDTPIDNEQFF
>.|TRBJ2-1|.|TRBV6-6
TGTGCCAGCAGCCCTCGAAAGGGAGGCGACTACAATGAGCAGTTCTTC
CASSPRKGGDYNEQFF
>.|TRBJ1-1|TRBD1|TRBV29-1
TGCAGCGTTGAACTCGACAGGGTAAACACTGAAGCTTTCTTT
CSVELDRVNTEAFF
>.|TRBJ2-7|.|TRBV23-1
TGCGCCAGCAGTCACCTTTGGGGACGGAGACCCTACGAGCAGTACTTC
CASSHLWGRRPYEQYF
>.|TRBJ1-5|.|TRBV20-1
TGCAGTGCTAGAGATGGTCTGCCCCAGCATTTT
CSARDGLPQHF
>.|TRBJ1-2|.|TRBV4-3
TGCGCCAGCAGCCAAGGACGAGGCACGGAAGTCTATGGCTACACCTTC
CASSQGRGTEVYGYTF
>.|TRBJ1-2|TRBD1|TRBV5-6
TGTGCCAGCAGCTTTAACAGGGGTCGTACCCCTAACTATGGCTACACCTTC
CASSFNRGRTPNYGYTF
>.|TRBJ2-1|TRBD2|TRBV9
TGTGCCAGCAGCGTAGGGCTAGCGGGATCTTACAATGAGCAGTTCTTC
CASSVGLAGSYNEQFF
>once|TRBJ2-7|.|TRBV11-2
TGTGCCAGCAGCTCCCTGCAAGCCTCCTACGAGCAGTACTTC
CASSSLQASYEQYF
>.|TRBJ2-3|.|TRBV7-8
TGTGCCAGCAGCGGGCTGGGGAGTCGGGACACAGATACGCAGTATTTT
CASSGLGSRDTDTQYF
>.|TRBJ2-1|.|TRBV7-9
TGTGCCAGCAGCTCAATGGGAGCGGGCCCTAGCGTCAGCTACAATGAGCAGTTCTTC
CASSSMGAGPSVSYNEQFF
>.|TRBJ2-3|.|TRBV25-1
TGTGCCAGCAGTGGGGGGGCTGGGGCAGATACGCAGTATTTT
CASSGGAGADTQYF
>.|TRBJ2-3|.|TRBV4-3
TGCGCCAGCAGCCAAGATACCGGGACACCCACAGATACGCAGTATTTT
CASSQDTGTPTDTQYF
>.|TRBJ2-3|TRBD2|TRBV7-9
TGTGCCAGCAGCAGATCCGGGACTAGCCCCGCAGATACGCAGTATTTT
CASSRSGTSPADTQYF
>once|TRBJ2-3|.|TRBV5-8
TGTGCCAGCAGCTTGGGCAGGGGCACAGATACGCAGTATTTT
CASSLGRGTDTQYF
>.|TRBJ2-1|.|TRBV14
TGTGCCAGCAGCCACCTCTCCTACAATGAGCAGTTCTTC
CASSHLSYNEQFF
>.|TRBJ2-7|.|TRBV27
TGTGCCAGCAGACGCGCAGGGGCCGCGCTGGTCGACGAGCAGTACTTC
CASRRAGAALVDEQYF
>.|TRBJ1-1|.|TRBV5-4
TGTGCCAGCAGCTTGGTAGGGGCGACTGAAGCTTTCTTT
CASSLVGATEAFF
>.|TRBJ2-7|.|TRBV18
TGTGCCAGCTCACCACCGAGCTCCTACGAGCAGTACTTC
CASSPPSSYEQYF
>.|TRBJ2-7|.|TRBV27
TGTGCCAGCAGTTGGGGACGGACGGGGGAGCAGTACTTC
CASSWGRTGEQYF
>.|TRBJ2-1|TRBD2|TRBV5-6
TGTGCCAGCAGCCTTGCTAGCGGAAAAGACAATGAGCAGTTCTTC
CASSLASGKDNEQFF
>.|TRBJ1-2|.|TRBV7-9
TGTGCCAGCAGGGCCTCGGGCGGCTACACCTTC
CASRASGGYTF
>.|TRBJ2-7|.|TRBV5-1
TGCGCCAGCAGCTTGGAGAGCTACGAGCAGTACTTC
CASSLESYEQYF
>.|TRBJ2-5|.|TRBV15
TGTGCCACCAGCAGAGAGAGGAGTGAAGAGACCCAGTACTTC
CATSRERSEETQYF
>.|TRBJ2-7|TRBD2|TRBV7-8
TGTGCCAGCATTGGGACTAGCGGGACCTACGAGCAGTACTTC
CASIGTSGTYEQYF
>.|TRBJ1-1|.|TRBV14
TGTGCCAGCAGCAAAGGGGGGCATGAGACTTTCTTT
CASSKGGHETFF
>.|TRBJ2-2|.|TRBV13
TGTGCCAGCAGCTTAGACCTCAGGGCTAACACCGGGGAGCTGTTTTTT
CASSLDLRANTGELFF
>.|TRBJ2-1|TRBD2|TRBV2
TGTGCCAGCAGTGATGACCCTGGACTAGCGGGAGGTGACAATGAGCAGTTCTTC
CASSDDPGLAGGDNEQFF
>.|TRBJ2-7|.|TRBV5-6
TGTGCCAGCAGCTCACGTAAGGGCCAGGACTCCTACGAGCAGTACTTC
CASSSRKGQDSYEQYF
>.|TRBJ1-5|.|TRBV18
TGTGCCAGCTCGCCTTACAGTGGGATACTTCATCAGCCCCAGCATTTT
CASSPYSGILHQPQHF
>.|TRBJ2-7|.|TRBV5-1
TGCGCCAGCAGCTCGGGCTACAAGTCCCCCTTCTACGAGCAGTACTTC
CASSSGYKSPFYEQYF
>.|TRBJ1-1|.|TRBV27
TGTGCCAGCAACTCCGGCGGGCAAATGAACACTGAAGCTTTCTTT
CASNSGGQMNTEAFF
>few|TRBJ2-2|TRBD2|TRBV7-3
TGTGCCAGCAGCCCAGGGGCTAGCGGGGACACGAACACCGGGGAGCTGTTTTTT
CASSPGASGDTNTGELFF